This T cell receptor (beta chain) was sequenced for a study of CD8 T cells in Susac syndrome. Random hexamers served to reverse transcribe about 0.5 to 1 ug RNA. One entry per CDR3 protein, called by TCRdb with MiXCR from the immunoSEQ multiplex PCR reads. The sample carries under 200,000 distinct CDR3 sequences, roughly nine tenths recorded once. Unmatched junction bases numbered 10, after V lost 0 bases and J lost 3 bases. Germline V CDR1 and CDR2: LGHNA, YNFKEQ. CDR3 size: 18 residues. The chain has TRBV4-2 and TRBJ1-2; TRBD1 matches at 10 bases. The sequence derives from a human donor with Susac syndrome. The specimen sequenced was CD4+ T cells from PBMCs. In DNA, the CDR3 is TGTGCCAGCAGCCAAGAAGCGACAGGGGGCGCTTCGTACTATGGCTACACCTTC. Protein: CASSQEATGGASYYGYTF.